This record covers a single TCR beta chain. The sample is drawn from a study of T cells after yellow fever vaccination. TCRdb re-called the 5' RACE reads with MiXCR, one entry per CDR3 protein. The sample includes around 47,000 distinct CDR3 sequences, roughly 7.1% of them seen just once. Deletions cut 6 bases from V and 5 bases from J, with 22 bases between. The CDR3 is 17 residues long. Germline CDR1 reads LNHNV; CDR2 reads YYDKDF (reference sequence). The starting material was CD8+ T cells not binding an NS4B(214-222) dextramer, sorted from PBMCs, obtained 45 days after the yellow fever booster vaccination. The TCR was taken from a man younger than 40 who received the YFV17D yellow fever vaccine. V gene TRBV15 combines with J gene TRBJ2-2; D could derive from TRBD1 or TRBD2 (7 bases each). The chain's CDR3 is CATSSVGGGQFTGELFF. The CDR3 DNA reads as TGTGCCACCAGTTCCGTGGGGGGGGGACAGTTTACCGGGGAGCTGTTTTTT.